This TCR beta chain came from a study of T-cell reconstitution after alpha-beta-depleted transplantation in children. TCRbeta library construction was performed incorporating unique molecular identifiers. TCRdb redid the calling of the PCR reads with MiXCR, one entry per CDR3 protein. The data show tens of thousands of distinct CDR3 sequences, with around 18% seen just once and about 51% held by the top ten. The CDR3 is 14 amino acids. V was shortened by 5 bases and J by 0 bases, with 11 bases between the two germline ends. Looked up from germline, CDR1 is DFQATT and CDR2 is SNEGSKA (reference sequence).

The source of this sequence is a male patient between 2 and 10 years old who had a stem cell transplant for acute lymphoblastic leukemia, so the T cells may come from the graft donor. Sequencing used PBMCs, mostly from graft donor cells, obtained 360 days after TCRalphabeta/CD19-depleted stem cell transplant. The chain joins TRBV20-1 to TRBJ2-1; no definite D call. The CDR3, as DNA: TGCAGTGCTTTAGCTCAGAGCTCCTACAATGAGCAGTTCTTC. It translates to CSALAQSSYNEQFF.